The 19 T cell receptor beta chains given below trace back to one sample, sequenced in a study of blood T cell repertoires in COVID-19. Some clones are missing from TCRdb's copy, which holds only in-frame ones; the method was immunoSEQ multiplex PCR. The profile covers some 120,000 clones, with approximately 68% appearing a single time and approximately 2.1% taken by the ten largest. The specimen sequenced was peripheral blood. Receptors were obtained from a woman in her seventies with acute or convalescent COVID-19.

The CDR3 is CASSQLANTEAFF. CDR3 DNA: TGCGCCAGCAGCCAATTGGCGAACACTGAAGCTTTCTTT. The chain employs TRBV4-1 and TRBJ1-1; D gene ambiguous. The V gene's germline CDR1 is MGHRA and CDR2 YSYEKL. This CDR3 contains 13 residues. With 2 bases removed from V and 1 base from J, the gap between germline ends came to 5 bases.

CDR3 coding DNA: TGCGCCAGCAGCATGACTAGCGGGAGTACCGGGGAGCTGTTTTTT. Translated: CASSMTSGSTGELFF. The chain couples TRBV5-1 to TRBJ2-2, with TRBD2 matching over 12 bases. The CDR3 loop spans 15 amino acids. The germline gives CDR1 SGHRS, CDR2 YFSETQ. V gave up 4 bases and J gave up 5 bases; unmatched junction bases: 3.

The rearrangement joins TRBV30 to TRBJ2-7, with D possibly TRBD2 on 7 matching bases. The CDR3 covers 16 residues. CDR1 is GTSNPN, CDR2 SVGIG, per germline (reference sequence). Trimming cost V 2 bases and J 3 bases, with 20 bases left between them. CDR3 in amino acids: CAWSRSSTGRGYEQYF. The DNA for the CDR3 is TGTGCCTGGAGTCGCTCCTCAACAGGGAGGGGCTACGAGCAGTACTTC.

This clone was observed many times. The gene calls are TRBV29-1 and TRBJ1-1; a possible D gene is TRBD1 (5 bases). Germline V gives CDR1 SQVTM, CDR2 ANQGSEA. Trimming stripped 6 bases from V and 1 base from J, with 9 bases between. The CDR3 sequence is 12 residues long. The CDR3 loop reads CSVETENTEAFF. CDR3 DNA: TGCAGCGTAGAGACAGAGAACACTGAAGCTTTCTTT.

The chain employs TRBV7-2 and TRBJ1-2; D not certain. Germline V gene data show CDR1 as SGHTA and CDR2 as FQGNSA. V was clipped by 5 bases and J by 6 bases, with 19 bases between them. The CDR3 is 15 amino acids. The CDR3: CASSLPWRGSNGYTF. The CDR3 coding sequence is TGTGCCAGCAGCCTCCCCTGGCGGGGTAGTAATGGCTACACCTTC.

The chain joins TRBV6-4 to TRBJ1-3, with 8 bases that match TRBD1. Germline V gives CDR1 MRHNA, CDR2 SNTAGT. The CDR3 is 15 residues long. With V trimmed by 2 bases and J by 4 bases, 4 bases remained unmatched. As DNA, the CDR3 is TGTGCCAGCAGTGACCCGGACAGGGCGGGAAACACCATATATTTT. Protein sequence: CASSDPDRAGNTIYF.

The chain joins TRBV7-9 to TRBJ1-6; D may be TRBD1 (5 bases). V shed 0 bases and J shed 7 bases, with 10 bases lying between them. Germline V gene data show CDR1 as SEHNR and CDR2 as FQNEAQ (reference sequence). CDR3 length: 15 residues. CDR3 sequence reads: CASSLAPAGNSPLHF. The CDR3 DNA is TGTGCCAGCAGCTTAGCGCCCGCAGGGAATTCACCCCTCCACTTT.

The chain combines TRBV2 with TRBJ1-6, with D perhaps matching TRBD1 (5 bases). V was trimmed by 1 base and J by 9 bases, leaving 13 bases between them. The germline V gene has CDR1 SNHLY and CDR2 FYNNEI. The length of the CDR3 is 15 residues. The CDR3 protein is CASSEGRREGSPLHF. The CDR3 DNA is TGTGCCAGCAGTGAAGGTCGCAGGGAGGGTTCACCCCTCCACTTT.

This chain joins TRBV5-6 and TRBJ1-2; 11 bases align to TRBD1. This CDR3 contains 16 residues. The germline gives CDR1 SGHDT, CDR2 YYEEEE. The V segment lost 0 bases and the J segment 3 bases; nucleotides outside the gene matches: 4. This CDR3 is CASSLGTGGYDYGYTF. The CDR3 nucleotides read TGTGCCAGCAGCTTGGGGACAGGGGGCTATGACTATGGCTACACCTTC.

A few counts support this clone. V usage is TRBV6-1 and J usage is TRBJ1-2, with D unresolved. V gave up 1 base and J gave up 2 bases, with 8 bases separating them. The CDR3 consists of 14 residues. Germline V gives CDR1 MNHNS, CDR2 SASEGT. The CDR3 region is CASSEGTANYGYTF. The CDR3 DNA follows: TGTGCCAGCAGTGAAGGGACTGCCAACTATGGCTACACCTTC.

CDR3 protein: CASSLDRQGLFF. The CDR3 DNA follows: TGTGCCAGCAGCTTAGACAGGCAAGGGCTGTTTTTT. The chain is built from TRBV7-9 and TRBJ1-4; a weak D match, TRBD1 (5 bases). Germline V gene lookup returns CDR1 SEHNR and CDR2 FQNEAQ (reference sequence). This CDR3 has 12 amino acids. V lost 1 base to trimming and J lost 14 bases, with 11 bases between them.

This chain uses TRBV19 with TRBJ1-2, with unresolved D. Trimming removed 4 bases at V and 2 bases at J, with 11 bases between. This CDR3 comprises 14 residues. In germline, CDR1 is LNHDA, CDR2 SQIVND (reference sequence). The CDR3 loop reads CASSTPSGNYGYTF. The CDR3 DNA reads TGTGCCAGTAGTACCCCCTCGGGGAACTATGGCTACACCTTC.

This clone has a handful of counts. This chain joins TRBV5-1 and TRBJ2-7; 10 bases are a match to TRBD1. Trimming at V came to 2 bases and at J to 1 base, leaving 6 bases not matched to a gene. Germline V gives CDR1 SGHRS, CDR2 YFSETQ. The CDR3 spans 16 residues. The CDR3: CASSLVGQGGSYEQYF. CDR3 bases: TGCGCCAGCAGCTTAGTCGGACAGGGGGGTTCCTACGAGCAGTACTTC.

This clone was observed a few times. V gene TRBV19 combines with J gene TRBJ2-7, with TRBD1 matching over 7 bases. The CDR3 runs 14 residues. The germline V gene has CDR1 LNHDA and CDR2 SQIVND (reference sequence). The V segment lost 7 bases and the J segment 0 bases; nucleotides outside the gene matches: 6. The CDR3 sequence: CASKGAATSYEQYF. The CDR3 DNA is TGTGCCAGTAAGGGGGCCGCTACCTCCTACGAGCAGTACTTC. Filled out from reference TRBV19 and TRBJ2-7, the complete variable domain reads DGGITQSPKYLFRKEGQNVTLSCEQNLNHDAMYWYRQDPGQGLRLIYYSQIVNDFQKGDIAEGYSVSREKKESFPLTVTSAQKNPTAFYLCASKGAATSYEQYFGPGTRLTVT.

The CDR3 DNA is TGTGCCAGCAGCGTAGACGGCGGGACCCTCTTGGAGCAGTACTTC. Amino acid sequence: CASSVDGGTLLEQYF. The chain joins TRBV9 to TRBJ2-7, with D possibly TRBD2 on 6 matching bases. The CDR3 length is 15 residues. Germline V lookup: CDR1 SGDLS, CDR2 YYNGEE. V gave up 0 bases and J gave up 7 bases, with 17 bases separating them.

This sequence joins TRBV5-1 and TRBJ1-4; TRBD1 matches at 7 bases. Germline CDR1 reads SGHRS; CDR2 reads YFSETQ. The CDR3 runs to 15 residues. V lost 4 bases, J lost 5 bases, and 8 bases stayed unmatched. CDR3 nucleotide sequence: TGCGCCAGCAGCCTACAGGGGACTTCGAATGAAAAACTGTTTTTT. Protein: CASSLQGTSNEKLFF.

The rearrangement links TRBV3-1 (or the pseudogene TRBV3-2) to TRBJ2-5, with 9 nucleotides matching TRBD1. The germline gives CDR1 LGHDT, CDR2 YNNKEL (reference sequence). Germline trimming cut 6 bases from V and 7 bases from J; bases unmatched to any gene: 6. The CDR3 is 13 residues long. CDR3 sequence (DNA): TGTGCCAGCAGGCCCGGGACAGGGTGGACCCAGTACTTC. It yields the protein CASRPGTGWTQYF.

The sample holds a few counts of this clone. V and J are TRBV5-1 and TRBJ1-6, with D unclear. V was trimmed by 5 bases and J by 6 bases, leaving 6 bases between them. Germline V gene sequence: CDR1 SGHRS, CDR2 YFSETQ. The length of the CDR3 is 12 residues. The CDR3 nucleotides are TGCGCCAGCAGACAGCCTAATTCACCCCTCCACTTT. Amino acid sequence: CASRQPNSPLHF. The full variable domain, rest sourced from reference TRBV5-1 and TRBJ1-6, is KAGVTQTPRYLIKTRGQQVTLSCSPISGHRSVSWYQQTPGQGLQFLFEYFSETQRNKGNFPGRFSGRQFSNSRSEMNVSTLELGDSALYLCASRQPNSPLHFGNGTRLTVT.

This clone was recorded many times. V usage is TRBV5-6 and J usage is TRBJ1-2, with 7 positions matching TRBD1. V lost 4 bases and J lost 4; bases outside the gene matches: 13. CDR1 is SGHDT and CDR2 is YYEEEE in the germline V gene. The CDR3 has 16 amino acids. CDR3 protein: CASSHLQGTWGYGYTF. The CDR3 region has the DNA TGTGCCAGCAGCCACCTACAGGGGACATGGGGCTATGGCTACACCTTC.